This T cell receptor (beta chain) was obtained from a study of blood T cells in healthy people across ages. Study-wide results and limits: The CMV status of each donor remained undetermined, and this could have confounded shifts in expanded clonotypes.

Primers used in a second PCR of about 6 to 11 cycles were a sample-barcoded 5' primer and a J-beta primer mix. Tagging of each cDNA molecule was performed by a template-switch adaptor with 12 random nucleotides. TCRdb recomputed calls from the 5' RACE reads with MiXCR, one row per CDR3 protein. The data hold 1.5 million to 1.8 million distinct CDR3 sequences, with about 45% observed a single time. This CDR3 contains 14 residues. The germline CDR1 and CDR2 sequences are ENHRY and SYGVKD. V was shortened by 7 bases and J by 0 bases, with 11 bases between the two germline ends. As to this clonotype: Its specificity is not known.

The gene calls are TRBV10-3 and TRBJ2-3, with D perhaps matching TRBD2 (5 bases). The specimen sequenced was blood. The TCR originated in a woman aged 18-29 years in good health. The CDR3 region has the DNA TGTGCCATCACCAGCGGAGAGAGCACAGATACGCAGTATTTT. It translates to CAITSGESTDTQYF.